The clone carrying this T cell receptor beta chain has just one count. The target antigen is unknown. The source of the sample is a study of cytomegalovirus exposure and HLA in healthy donors. Findings and limits, study-wide: Confirmation in vitro established that a few CMV-associated chains were specific for CMV antigens. Productive rates of about 87% or about 30% were seen for most TCR beta V segments in an earlier analysis.

Germline lookup yields CDR1 SGDLS and CDR2 YYNGEE. Trimming shortened V by 8 bases and J by 4 bases, and 25 bases separated the two germline ends. This CDR3 contains 17 residues. Primers for the PCR totalled 60 Vbeta and 13 Jbeta. The data were produced by immunoSEQ multiplex PCR, yet TCRdb's version contains in-frame clones alone and is incomplete. The sample has some 160,000 clones, around 77% seen once. This receptor was obtained from a man aged 55 to 70 in good health and CMV-seronegative. J is TRBJ1-5 and V is TRBV9; D perhaps matches TRBD1 (6 bases). The sample comprised PBMCs. The CDR3 region is CASPLPHQGGGNQPQHF. CDR3 coding DNA: TGTGCCAGTCCCCTACCACATCAGGGAGGGGGAAATCAGCCCCAGCATTTT.